Sequencing of this T cell receptor (beta chain) was carried out in a study of early T cells in non-severe SARS-CoV-2 infection. TCRdb itself ran the 5' RACE reads through MiXCR, one entry per CDR3 protein. The sample yields 56,000 or so distinct CDR3 sequences, around 16% seen once. Trimming pared 2 bases from V and 2 bases from J, leaving 6 bases between. The CDR3 runs to 13 residues. Germline CDR1 reads KGHSH; CDR2 reads LQKENI. This clonotype was picked up a small number of times. The V and J genes are TRBV18 and TRBJ2-5; D is uncertain. This clonotype was obtained from an adult who was a healthcare worker with PCR-confirmed SARS-CoV-2 infection or an uninfected control (not recorded which). The sequencing used whole blood, collected at baseline. The CDR3: CASSPVVQETQYF. CDR3 nucleotides: TGTGCCAGCTCACCAGTGGTACAAGAGACCCAGTACTTC.